One sample yielded the 5 T cell receptor beta chains listed below, sequenced in a study of response to subunit inactivated influenza vaccine. TCRdb analysed the RT-PCR reads with MiXCR anew, one entry per CDR3 protein. The sample lists fewer than 700,000 distinct CDR3 sequences; 13% were seen once. Sequencing used PBMCs from blood, obtained 35 to 45 days after vaccination. These receptors all stem from a man aged 45-60 years who received an inactivated influenza vaccine.

This chain links TRBV3-1 with TRBJ2-1; 9 bases are shared with TRBD1. Germline trimming cut 0 bases from V and 8 bases from J; bases unmatched to any gene: 2. This CDR3 has 14 residues. The germline CDR1 and CDR2 sequences are LGHDT and YNNKEL (reference sequence). CDR3 loop: CASSQEQGAHEQFF. The CDR3 coding sequence is TGTGCCAGCAGCCAAGAACAGGGGGCACATGAGCAGTTCTTC.

This rearrangement joins TRBV29-1 to TRBJ1-5; D is unresolved. The V gene's germline CDR1 is SQVTM and CDR2 ANQGSEA. This CDR3 spans 14 amino acids. Trimming shortened V by 5 bases and J by 0 bases, and 11 bases separated the two germline ends. CDR3 residues: CSVPHGDSNQPQHF. Written as DNA, the CDR3 is TGCAGCGTTCCCCACGGAGATAGCAATCAGCCCCAGCATTTT. The whole variable domain, remainder taken from reference TRBV29-1 and TRBJ1-5, is SAVISQKPSRDICQRGTSLTIQCQVDSQVTMMFWYRQQPGQSLTLIATANQGSEATYESGFVIDKFPISRPNLTFSTLTVSNMSPEDSSIYLCSVPHGDSNQPQHFGDGTRLSIL.

This clonotype occurred many times. This chain links TRBV5-1 with TRBJ2-7, with 7 bases fitting TRBD1. Trimming cost V 6 bases and J 2 bases; bases outside gene matches: 5. The germline V gene has CDR1 SGHRS and CDR2 YFSETQ. This CDR3 region has 13 residues. In DNA form, the CDR3 reads TGCGCCAGCAAGAGGGACAGAGCCTACGAGCAGTACTTC. It encodes CASKRDRAYEQYF.

The chain couples TRBV4-1 to TRBJ1-2; tentatively, D is TRBD1 (5 bases). Trimming pared 3 bases from V and 2 bases from J, leaving 10 bases between. The CDR3 totals 14 residues. CDR1 and CDR2 (germline): MGHRA, YSYEKL. CDR3 nucleotides: TGCGCCAGCAGCCACGTTGGGGGGAACTATGGCTACACCTTC. Protein sequence: CASSHVGGNYGYTF.

Only a few counts were recorded for this clonotype. This chain uses TRBV9 with TRBJ2-1; TRBD2 aligns across 12 bases. CDR3 length equals 16 residues. V dropped 0 bases and J dropped 6; count of bases not matched to a gene: 4. Germline loops: CDR1 SGDLS, CDR2 YYNGEE. The DNA for the CDR3 is TGTGCCAGCAGCGTAGGGGGACTAGCGGGCAGCAATGAGCAGTTCTTC. Amino acid sequence: CASSVGGLAGSNEQFF.